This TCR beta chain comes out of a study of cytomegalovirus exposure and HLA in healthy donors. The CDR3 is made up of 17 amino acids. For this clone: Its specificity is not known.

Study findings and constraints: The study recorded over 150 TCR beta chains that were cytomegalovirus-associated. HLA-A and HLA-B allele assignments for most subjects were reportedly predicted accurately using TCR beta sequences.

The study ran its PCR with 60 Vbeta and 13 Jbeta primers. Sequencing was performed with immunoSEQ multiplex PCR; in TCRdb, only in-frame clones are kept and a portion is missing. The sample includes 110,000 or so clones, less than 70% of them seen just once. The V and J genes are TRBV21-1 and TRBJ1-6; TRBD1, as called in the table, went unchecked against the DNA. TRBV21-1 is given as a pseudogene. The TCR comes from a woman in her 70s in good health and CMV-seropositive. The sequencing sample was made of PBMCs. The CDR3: CASSNPRGSSYNSPLHF. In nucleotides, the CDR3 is TGTGCCAGCAGCAATCCTAGGGGAAGCTCCTATAATTCACCCCTCCACTTT.